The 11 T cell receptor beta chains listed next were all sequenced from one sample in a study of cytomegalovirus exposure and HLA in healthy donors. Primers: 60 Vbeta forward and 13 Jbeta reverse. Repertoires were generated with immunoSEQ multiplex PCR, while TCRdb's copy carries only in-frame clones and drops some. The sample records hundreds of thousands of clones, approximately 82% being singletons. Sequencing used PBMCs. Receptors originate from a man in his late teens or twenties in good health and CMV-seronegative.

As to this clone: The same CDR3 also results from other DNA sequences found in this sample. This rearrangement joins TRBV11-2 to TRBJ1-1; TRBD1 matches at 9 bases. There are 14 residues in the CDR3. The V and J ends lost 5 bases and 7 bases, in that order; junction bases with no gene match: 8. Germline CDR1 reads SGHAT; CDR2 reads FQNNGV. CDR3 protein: CASSQNRGQGEAFF. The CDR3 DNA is TGTGCCAGCAGCCAAAACAGGGGGCAAGGTGAAGCTTTCTTT.

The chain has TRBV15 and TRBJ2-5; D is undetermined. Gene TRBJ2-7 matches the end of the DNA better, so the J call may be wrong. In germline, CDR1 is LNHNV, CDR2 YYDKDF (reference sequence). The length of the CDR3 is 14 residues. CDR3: CATSRVPSSYEQYF. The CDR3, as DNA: TGTGCCACCAGCAGAGTCCCCTCTTCCTACGAGCAGTACTTC.

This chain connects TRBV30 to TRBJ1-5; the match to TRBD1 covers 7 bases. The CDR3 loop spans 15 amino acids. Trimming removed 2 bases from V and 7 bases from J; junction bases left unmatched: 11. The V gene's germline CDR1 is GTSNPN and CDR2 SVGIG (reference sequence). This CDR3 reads CAWSPTGTVGQPQHF. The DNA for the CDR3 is TGTGCCTGGAGTCCCACCGGGACAGTGGGCCAGCCCCAGCATTTT.

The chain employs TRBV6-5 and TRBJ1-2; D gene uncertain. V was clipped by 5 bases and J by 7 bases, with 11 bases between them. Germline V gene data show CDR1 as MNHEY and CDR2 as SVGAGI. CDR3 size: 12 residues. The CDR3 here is CASSPSLGGYTF. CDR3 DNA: TGTGCCAGCAGTCCTAGTTTGGGTGGCTACACCTTC.

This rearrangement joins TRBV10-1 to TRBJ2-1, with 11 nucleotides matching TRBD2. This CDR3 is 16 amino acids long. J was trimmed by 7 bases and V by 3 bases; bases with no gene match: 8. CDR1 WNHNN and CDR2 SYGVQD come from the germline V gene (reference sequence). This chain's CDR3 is CASSEGTSGGQNEQFF. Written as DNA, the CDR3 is TGCGCCAGCAGTGAAGGGACTAGCGGCGGTCAGAATGAGCAGTTCTTC.

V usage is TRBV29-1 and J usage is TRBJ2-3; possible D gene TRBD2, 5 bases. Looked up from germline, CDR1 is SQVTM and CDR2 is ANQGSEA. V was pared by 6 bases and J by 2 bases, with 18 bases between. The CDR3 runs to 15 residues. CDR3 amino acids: CSVDSTGSSTDTQYF. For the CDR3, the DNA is TGCAGCGTGGACTCCACGGGTTCCTCCACAGATACGCAGTATTTT.

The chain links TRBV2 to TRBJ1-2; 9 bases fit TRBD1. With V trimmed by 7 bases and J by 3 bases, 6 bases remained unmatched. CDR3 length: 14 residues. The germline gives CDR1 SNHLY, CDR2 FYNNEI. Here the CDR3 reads CASKGGQGYYGYTF. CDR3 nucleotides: TGTGCCAGCAAGGGAGGACAGGGGTACTATGGCTACACCTTC.

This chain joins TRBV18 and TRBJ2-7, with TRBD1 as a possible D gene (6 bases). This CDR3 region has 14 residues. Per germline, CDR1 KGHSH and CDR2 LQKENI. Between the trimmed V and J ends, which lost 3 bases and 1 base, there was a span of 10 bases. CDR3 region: CASSPGTPSYEQYF. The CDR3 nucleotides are TGTGCCAGCTCACCGGGGACACCATCCTACGAGCAGTACTTC.

CDR3 in DNA: TGTGCCAGCAGCTTAGTCGGCGGGAGGGCCCCCCACGAGCAGTACTTC. This translates into CASSLVGGRAPHEQYF. V is TRBV7-2 and J is TRBJ2-7; 9 bases are shared with TRBD2. Germline lookup yields CDR1 SGHTA and CDR2 FQGNSA. This CDR3 region has 16 residues. V shed 1 base, J shed 5 bases, and the junction held 9 bases outside the gene matches.

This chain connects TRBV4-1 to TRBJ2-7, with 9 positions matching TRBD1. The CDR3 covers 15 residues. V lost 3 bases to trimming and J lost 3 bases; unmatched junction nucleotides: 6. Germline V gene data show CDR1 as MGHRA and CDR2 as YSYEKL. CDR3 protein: CASSQTWDRDYEQYF. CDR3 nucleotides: TGCGCCAGCAGCCAGACCTGGGACAGGGACTACGAGCAGTACTTC.

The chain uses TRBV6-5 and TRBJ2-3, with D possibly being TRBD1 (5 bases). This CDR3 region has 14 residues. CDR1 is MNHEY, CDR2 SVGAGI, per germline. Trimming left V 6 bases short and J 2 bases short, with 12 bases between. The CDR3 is CASSDEDTTDTQYF. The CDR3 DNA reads TGTGCCAGCAGCGACGAGGACACCACAGATACGCAGTATTTT.